The entry that follows covers one TCR beta chain sequence. Its matching antigen is unknown. This sample stems from a study of T cell responses to AZD1222 COVID-19 vaccine. Study-level information: Analysis merged second doses at about 4 or about 12 weeks.

Broader study findings: Clonal diversity was possibly underestimated, and the donors were mostly white British, with more females. Unmutated regions of variants are reportedly targeted by nearly half of spike-specific TCRs. Repertoires were sampled only after the peak T cell response.

Profiled with immunoSEQ multiplex PCR; TCRdb holds only in-frame clones, not every one. This table holds about 130,000 clones, around nine tenths found once. The receptor was derived from an adult in good health. Sequences were derived from peripheral blood, sampled on day 0 of AZD1222 vaccination.

The CDR3 sequence: CASSLLGGREETQYF. CDR3 DNA sequence: TGCGCCAGCAGCTTGCTAGGGGGGCGCGAGGAGACCCAGTACTTC. The gene calls are TRBV5-1 and TRBJ2-5; the D call may be TRBD1 or TRBD2 (6 bases each). Trimming took off 1 base at V and 5 bases at J, with 15 bases between the two ends. The CDR3 sequence is 15 residues long. Germline-derived CDR1 and CDR2 are SGHRS and YFSETQ.